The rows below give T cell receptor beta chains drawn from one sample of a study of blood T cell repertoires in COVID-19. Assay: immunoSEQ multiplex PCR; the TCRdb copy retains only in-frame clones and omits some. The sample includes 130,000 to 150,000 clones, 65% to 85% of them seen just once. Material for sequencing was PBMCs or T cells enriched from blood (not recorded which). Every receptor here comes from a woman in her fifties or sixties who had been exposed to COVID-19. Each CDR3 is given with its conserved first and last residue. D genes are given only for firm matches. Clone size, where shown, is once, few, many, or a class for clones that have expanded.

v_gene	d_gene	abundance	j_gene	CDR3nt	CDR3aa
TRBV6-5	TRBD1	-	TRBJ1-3	TGTGCCAGCAGACCCCGACAGGGGACCGGAAACACCATATATTTT	CASRPRQGTGNTIYF
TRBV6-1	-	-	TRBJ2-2	TGTGCCAGCAGTGAAATGGGACATCGAACGAGGGAGCTGTTTTTT	CASSEMGHRTRELFF
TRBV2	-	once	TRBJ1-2	TGTGCCAGCAGCGCCGGGACACCTCATAACTATGGCTACACCTTC	CASSAGTPHNYGYTF
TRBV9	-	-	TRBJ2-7	TGTGCCAGCAGCCCCGCTCCGGGGGGCGGACCCTACGAGCAGTACTTC	CASSPAPGGGPYEQYF
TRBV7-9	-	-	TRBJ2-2	TGTGCCAGCAGCTTTCGCATGGGGGGCACCGGGGAGCTGTTTTTT	CASSFRMGGTGELFF
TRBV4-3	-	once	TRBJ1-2	TGCGCCAGCAGCCAAGTAGCGGGGGGCGGCTATGGCTACACCTTC	CASSQVAGGGYGYTF
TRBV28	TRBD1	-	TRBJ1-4	TGTGCCAGCAGTCCGGCAGGGGGCTCGTTGGCAACTAATGAAAAACTGTTTTTT	CASSPAGGSLATNEKLFF
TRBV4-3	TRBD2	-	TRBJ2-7	TGCGCCAGCAGCCAATTCCGGACTAGCGGCCCCTACGAGCAGTACTTC	CASSQFRTSGPYEQYF
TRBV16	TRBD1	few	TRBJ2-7	TGTGCCAGCAGCCATTGGGACAGGTATTCTTACGAGCAGTACTTC	CASSHWDRYSYEQYF
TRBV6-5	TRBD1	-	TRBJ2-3	TGTGCCAGCAGGTGGGACAGGGGAGCGCAGTATTTT	CASRWDRGAQYF
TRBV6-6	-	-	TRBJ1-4	TGTGCCAGCAGTTATGGACAGACGAATGAAAAACTGTTTTTT	CASSYGQTNEKLFF
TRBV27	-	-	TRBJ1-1	TGTGCCACCAGGCTCAGGCTTATGAACACTGAAGCTTTCTTT	CATRLRLMNTEAFF
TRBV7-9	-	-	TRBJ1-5	TGTGCCAGCAGCTTAGACGGCCGGGCCGGGGGGCCCCAGCATTTT	CASSLDGRAGGPQHF
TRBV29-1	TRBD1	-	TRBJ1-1	TGCAGCGTTGAAGGACAGGGGGCGACTGAAGCTTTCTTT	CSVEGQGATEAFF
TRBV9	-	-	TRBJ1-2	TGTGCCAGCAGCGTAGCGGCACAGGCGGCTAACTATGGCTACACCTTC	CASSVAAQAANYGYTF
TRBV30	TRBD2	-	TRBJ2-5	TGTGCCTGGACGGGACTAATCGGGGAGACCCAGTACTTC	CAWTGLIGETQYF
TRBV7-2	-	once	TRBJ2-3	TGTGCCAGCGGACCAACAGGTGGCCTTACGCAGTATTTT	CASGPTGGLTQYF
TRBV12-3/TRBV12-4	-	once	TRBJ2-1	TGTGCCAGCAACCTAGCGCCCTACAATGAGCAGTTCTTC	CASNLAPYNEQFF
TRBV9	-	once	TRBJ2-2	TGTGCCAGCAGCGTAACGACAAGGCAGGACACCGGGGAGCTGTTTTTT	CASSVTTRQDTGELFF
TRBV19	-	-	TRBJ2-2	TGTGCCAGTAGGGAAAACAGGATCACCGGGGAGCTGTTTTTT	CASRENRITGELFF
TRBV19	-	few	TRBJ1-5	TGTGCCAGTAGTATAGGGGCAGGGCGGTATCAGCCCCAGCATTTT	CASSIGAGRYQPQHF
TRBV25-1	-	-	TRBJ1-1	TGTGCCAGCAGAGCTGCTGCGGGGACTGAAGCTTTCTTT	CASRAAAGTEAFF
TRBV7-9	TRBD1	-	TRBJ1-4	TGTGCCAGCAGCTCCGACAGGGGTAATGAAAAACTGTTTTTT	CASSSDRGNEKLFF
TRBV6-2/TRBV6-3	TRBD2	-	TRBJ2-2	TGTGCCAGCAGTCGTACTAGCGGGGGAAACACCGGGGAGCTGTTTTTT	CASSRTSGGNTGELFF
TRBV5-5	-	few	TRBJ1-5	TGTGCCAGCAGCGGAACAGCTTATAGCAATCAGCCCCAGCATTTT	CASSGTAYSNQPQHF
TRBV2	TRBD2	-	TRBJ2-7	TGTGCCACCAAACTAGCGGGGGGCTACGAGCAGTACTTC	CATKLAGGYEQYF
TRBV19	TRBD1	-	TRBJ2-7	TGTGCCAGTAGTTCCCGGACAGGAGTTTACGAGCAGTACTTC	CASSSRTGVYEQYF
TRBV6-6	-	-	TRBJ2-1	TGTGCCAGCAGTTGGGGGCAATACAATGAGCAGTTCTTC	CASSWGQYNEQFF
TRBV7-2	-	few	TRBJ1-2	TGTGCCAGCAGCTTAAAACAGCCGCTCGACTACACCTTC	CASSLKQPLDYTF
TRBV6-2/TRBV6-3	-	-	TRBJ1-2	TGTGCCAGCAGTCAAACATCTAACTATGGCTACACCTTC	CASSQTSNYGYTF
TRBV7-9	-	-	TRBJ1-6	TGTGCCAGCAGCTCCAGCTCCTATAATTCACCCCTCCACTTT	CASSSSSYNSPLHF
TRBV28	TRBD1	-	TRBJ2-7	TGTGCCAGCAGTCCGACAGGGACGTCCTACGAGCAGTACTTC	CASSPTGTSYEQYF
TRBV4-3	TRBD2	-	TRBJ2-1	TGCGCCAGCAGCCAAGATCCTAGCGGGGGGTGGGCCAATGAGCAGTTCTTC	CASSQDPSGGWANEQFF
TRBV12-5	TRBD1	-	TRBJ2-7	TGTGCTAGTGGTGGCACAAGGGGACAGAGCTCCTACGAGCAGTACTTC	CASGGTRGQSSYEQYF
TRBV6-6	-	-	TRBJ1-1	TGTGCCAGCAGACTAGGACTGAACACTGAAGCTTTCTTT	CASRLGLNTEAFF
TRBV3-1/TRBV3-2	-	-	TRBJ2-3	TGTGCCAGCAGCCATAATGGAGTAGATACGCAGTATTTT	CASSHNGVDTQYF
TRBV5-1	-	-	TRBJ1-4	TGCGCCAGCAGCATCGCCCAGGGGCCGAATGAAAAACTGTTTTTT	CASSIAQGPNEKLFF
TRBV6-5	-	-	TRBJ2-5	TGTGCCAGCAGTTACTCGATCGGGAGAGGGGAGACCCAGTACTTC	CASSYSIGRGETQYF
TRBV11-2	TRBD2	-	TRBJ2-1	TGTGCCAGCGGGTTGGCGGGGGGATCCAATGAGCAGTTCTTC	CASGLAGGSNEQFF
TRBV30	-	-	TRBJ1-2	TGTGCCTGGGGCCATTACCCCCTCTATGGCTACACCTTC	CAWGHYPLYGYTF
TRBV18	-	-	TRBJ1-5	TGTGCCAGCTCACCCTCAGGGAGCAATCAGCCCCAGCATTTT	CASSPSGSNQPQHF
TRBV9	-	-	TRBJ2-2	TGTGCCAGCAGCCCCACTTGGCGGAGGACCGGGGAGCTGTTTTTT	CASSPTWRRTGELFF
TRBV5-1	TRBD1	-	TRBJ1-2	TGCGCCAGCAGCCTTGAGGCCAGGGGGCAGGACTATGGCTACACCTTC	CASSLEARGQDYGYTF
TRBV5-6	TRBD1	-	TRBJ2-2	TGTGCCAGCAGCTTGGAAAGGGGGCTGAGGACCGGGGAGCTGTTTTTT	CASSLERGLRTGELFF